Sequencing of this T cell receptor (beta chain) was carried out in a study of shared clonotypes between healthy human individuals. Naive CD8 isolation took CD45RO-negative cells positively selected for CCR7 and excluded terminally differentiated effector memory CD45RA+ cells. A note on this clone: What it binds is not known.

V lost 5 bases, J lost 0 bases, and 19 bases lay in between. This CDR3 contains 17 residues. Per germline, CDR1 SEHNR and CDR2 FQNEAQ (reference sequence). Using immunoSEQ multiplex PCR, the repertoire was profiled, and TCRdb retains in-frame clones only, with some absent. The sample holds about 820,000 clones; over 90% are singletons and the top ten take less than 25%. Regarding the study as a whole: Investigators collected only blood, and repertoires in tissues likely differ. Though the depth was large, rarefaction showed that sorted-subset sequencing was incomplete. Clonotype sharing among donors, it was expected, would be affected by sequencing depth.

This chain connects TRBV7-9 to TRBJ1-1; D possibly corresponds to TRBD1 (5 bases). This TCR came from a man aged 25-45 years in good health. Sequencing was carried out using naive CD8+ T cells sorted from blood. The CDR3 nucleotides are TGTGCCAGCAGCCTCGCTTTCAGGGACGACATGAACACTGAAGCTTTCTTT. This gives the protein CASSLAFRDDMNTEAFF.